These 4 T cell receptor beta chains were all obtained from the same sample, sequenced in a study of blood T cell repertoires in COVID-19. Clones were read by immunoSEQ multiplex PCR, and TCRdb kept only the in-frame ones, dropping some. The table shows 90,000 to 150,000 clones, with 65% to 80% occurring only once. Sequencing input: peripheral blood. These receptors were obtained from a man aged 50-60 years with acute or convalescent COVID-19.

The rearrangement joins TRBV7-6 to TRBJ2-1; 10 nucleotides agree with TRBD2. The length of the CDR3 is 16 residues. Germline CDR1 and CDR2: SGHVS and FNYEAQ. J was trimmed by 7 bases and V by 5 bases; bases with no gene match: 11. The chain's CDR3 is CASSQPSGGGRNEQFF. CDR3 nucleotides: TGTGCCAGCAGCCAGCCTAGCGGGGGCGGGCGAAATGAGCAGTTCTTC.

The chain employs TRBV18 and TRBJ2-7; 15 bases line up with TRBD2. Germline V CDR1 and CDR2: KGHSH, LQKENI. V was clipped by 4 bases and J by 5 bases; unmatched bases: 3. The CDR3 is made up of 15 amino acids. CDR3 loop: CASSLGLAGGDEQYF. The DNA of the CDR3 is TGTGCCAGCTCACTCGGACTAGCGGGAGGGGACGAGCAGTACTTC.

This chain connects TRBV21-1 to TRBJ1-2; TRBD1 is the table's D call and was not checked against the DNA. TRBV21-1 is shown as a pseudogene. The CDR3 contains 18 residues. CDR3 DNA: TGTGCCAGCAGCTCTCGACAGGGATCCCGGTCCCCTTTCTATGGCTACACCTTC. Its protein product is CASSSRQGSRSPFYGYTF.

The J gene is TRBJ2-7, the V gene TRBV28; TRBD2 matches 11 bases. This CDR3 contains 15 residues. CDR1 is MDHEN, CDR2 SYDVKM, per germline. Germline trimming cut 8 bases from V and 2 bases from J; bases unmatched to any gene: 8. The CDR3: CASHRPGLAAYEQYF. The CDR3, as DNA: TGTGCCAGCCACAGGCCGGGACTAGCGGCCTACGAGCAGTACTTC.